The rows below give T cell receptor beta chains drawn from one sample of a study of shared clonotypes between healthy human individuals. Here immunoSEQ multiplex PCR was the method, and the copy in TCRdb shows in-frame clones only, minus some. This sample has roughly 2.2 million clones; 90% to 95% occur once, and the top ten carry 0.39%. Sequenced sample: naive CD4+ T cells from PBMCs. All receptors come from a young man in good health. Some clones in this sample may be carry-over from other donors' samples. The CDR3 runs from the conserved cysteine through the conserved F or W. Each record gives: V gene, clone size, D gene, J gene, CDR3 protein, CDR3 DNA. A D gene is named only where the DNA matches it firmly. Clone size appears in some rows only: once, few, many, or a class for an expanded clone.

V: TRBV2
size: -
D: -
J: TRBJ2-1
CDR3: CASSETTGFNYNEQFF
DNA: TGTGCCAGCAGTGAGACTACCGGTTTCAATTACAATGAGCAGTTCTTC

V: TRBV18
size: once
D: -
J: TRBJ1-4
CDR3: CASSPPGLANEKLFF
DNA: TGTGCCAGCTCACCCCCGGGGCTCGCTAATGAAAAACTGTTTTTT

V: TRBV4-1
size: -
D: -
J: TRBJ2-7
CDR3: CASSQDLGIEQYF
DNA: TGCGCCAGCAGCCAAGATCTTGGTATCGAGCAGTACTTC

V: TRBV5-1
size: -
D: TRBD1
J: TRBJ1-3
CDR3: CASSLHAGTGNTIYF
DNA: TGCGCCAGCAGCCTACACGCCGGGACAGGGAACACCATATATTTT

V: TRBV28
size: -
D: -
J: TRBJ2-2
CDR3: CASSARDGFSTGELFF
DNA: TGTGCCAGCAGTGCTCGGGACGGATTTTCCACCGGGGAGCTGTTTTTT

V: TRBV5-1
size: -
D: -
J: TRBJ2-7
CDR3: CASSLDSVVHSPEQYF
DNA: TGCGCCAGCAGCTTGGATAGTGTCGTCCACTCCCCTGAGCAGTACTTC

V: TRBV5-1
size: -
D: TRBD2
J: TRBJ2-5
CDR3: CASRLIAGTGALETQYF
DNA: TGCGCCAGCAGATTAATAGCGGGAACAGGCGCTTTGGAGACCCAGTACTTC

V: TRBV10-3
size: -
D: -
J: TRBJ2-1
CDR3: CAISDPRLYSYNEQFF
DNA: TGTGCCATCAGTGATCCCCGACTTTACTCCTACAATGAGCAGTTCTTC

V: TRBV21-1
size: -
D: -
J: TRBJ2-1
CDR3: CASSKMDQNNEQFF
DNA: TGTGCCAGCAGCAAAATGGATCAAAACAATGAGCAGTTCTTC

V: TRBV15
size: -
D: -
J: TRBJ2-7
CDR3: CATSRVSSYEQYF
DNA: TGTGCCACCAGCAGAGTGTCCTCCTACGAGCAGTACTTC

V: TRBV15
size: -
D: -
J: TRBJ1-5
CDR3: CATSNAFRQGNQPQHF
DNA: TGTGCCACCAGCAACGCTTTCAGACAGGGCAATCAGCCCCAGCATTTT

V: TRBV5-4
size: -
D: -
J: TRBJ2-7
CDR3: CASSGGRQEFYEQYF
DNA: TGTGCCAGCAGCGGGGGGCGGCAAGAGTTCTACGAGCAGTACTTC

V: TRBV29-1
size: -
D: TRBD2
J: TRBJ2-7
CDR3: CSVERGSSYEQYF
DNA: TGCAGCGTTGAGCGCGGGAGTAGTTACGAGCAGTACTTC

V: TRBV18
size: -
D: -
J: TRBJ1-2
CDR3: CASSPDRNYGYTF
DNA: TGTGCCAGCTCACCCGACAGAAACTATGGCTACACCTTC

V: TRBV2
size: -
D: TRBD2
J: TRBJ2-2
CDR3: CASTSAGGATGELFF
DNA: TGTGCCAGCACGAGCGCGGGAGGGGCCACCGGGGAGCTGTTTTTT

V: TRBV7-9
size: -
D: TRBD1
J: TRBJ1-5
CDR3: CASSPGGQGEQPQHF
DNA: TGTGCCAGCAGCCCCGGCGGACAGGGGGAACAGCCCCAGCATTTT

V: TRBV5-1
size: -
D: TRBD1
J: TRBJ1-2
CDR3: CASSLASGQDYGYTF
DNA: TGCGCCAGCAGCTTGGCCTCGGGACAGGACTATGGCTACACCTTC

V: TRBV7-2
size: -
D: -
J: TRBJ1-2
CDR3: CASSLGQNGYTF
DNA: TGTGCCAGCAGCTTAGGGCAGAATGGCTACACCTTC

V: TRBV11-3
size: -
D: TRBD2
J: TRBJ2-5
CDR3: CASSPGGRDETQYF
DNA: TGTGCCAGCAGTCCCGGCGGGAGAGACGAGACCCAGTACTTC

V: TRBV19
size: few
D: -
J: TRBJ1-1
CDR3: CASTTRKFMNTEAFF
DNA: TGTGCCAGTACCACTAGGAAGTTCATGAACACTGAAGCTTTCTTT

V: TRBV6-5
size: -
D: TRBD1
J: TRBJ2-7
CDR3: CASSRDRGYEQYF
DNA: TGTGCCAGCAGCCGGGACAGGGGCTACGAGCAGTACTTC

V: TRBV7-2
size: few
D: -
J: TRBJ1-3
CDR3: CASSRFGNTIYF
DNA: TGTGCCAGCAGCCGGTTTGGAAACACCATATATTTT

V: TRBV5-1
size: -
D: -
J: TRBJ2-5
CDR3: CASSLGAQETQYF
DNA: TGCGCCAGCAGCCTCGGGGCCCAAGAGACCCAGTACTTC

V: TRBV5-1
size: once
D: TRBD2
J: TRBJ2-3
CDR3: CASSPTVAGVSDTQYF
DNA: TGCGCCAGCAGCCCCACCGTAGCGGGAGTCTCAGATACGCAGTATTTT

V: TRBV2
size: few
D: -
J: TRBJ1-1
CDR3: CASSPRENTEAFF
DNA: TGTGCCAGCAGCCCCCGGGAGAACACTGAAGCTTTCTTT

V: TRBV4-1
size: -
D: -
J: TRBJ2-1
CDR3: CASSKEAGISYNEQFF
DNA: TGCGCCAGCAGCAAAGAGGCTGGGATCTCCTACAATGAGCAGTTCTTC

V: TRBV6-5
size: -
D: TRBD1
J: TRBJ2-7
CDR3: CASSSGGYEQYF
DNA: TGTGCCAGCAGTTCAGGGGGCTACGAGCAGTACTTC

V: TRBV14
size: -
D: -
J: TRBJ2-3
CDR3: CASSQSLNTDTQYF
DNA: TGTGCCAGCAGCCAAAGTCTAAACACAGATACGCAGTATTTT

V: TRBV29-1
size: -
D: TRBD1
J: TRBJ2-7
CDR3: CSVRGQGHYEQYF
DNA: TGCAGCGTGCGGGGACAGGGACACTACGAGCAGTACTTC

V: TRBV6-5
size: -
D: TRBD2
J: TRBJ2-7
CDR3: CASSWLGTSGYEQYF
DNA: TGTGCCAGCAGTTGGCTGGGGACTAGCGGCTACGAGCAGTACTTC

V: TRBV9
size: -
D: TRBD2
J: TRBJ2-1
CDR3: CASRPAGANYNEQFF
DNA: TGTGCCAGCAGGCCAGCGGGAGCAAACTACAATGAGCAGTTCTTC

V: TRBV6-1
size: -
D: TRBD1
J: TRBJ1-1
CDR3: CASSDRGRLNTEAFF
DNA: TGTGCCAGCAGCGACAGGGGGCGGCTAAACACTGAAGCTTTCTTT

V: TRBV5-1
size: -
D: -
J: TRBJ2-1
CDR3: CASTRGGSSYNEQFF
DNA: TGCGCCAGCACTAGAGGGGGGAGCTCCTACAATGAGCAGTTCTTC

V: TRBV30
size: once
D: TRBD1
J: TRBJ2-1
CDR3: CAWRTGQGAHNEQFF
DNA: TGTGCCTGGAGGACGGGACAGGGGGCGCACAATGAGCAGTTCTTC

V: TRBV30
size: -
D: -
J: TRBJ2-3
CDR3: CAWSTAGTRNTQYF
DNA: TGTGCCTGGAGTACTGCCGGGACACGTAATACGCAGTATTTT

V: TRBV5-1
size: -
D: TRBD2
J: TRBJ2-7
CDR3: CASSPQGTSGRHNYEQYF
DNA: TGCGCCAGCAGCCCACAGGGGACTAGCGGGAGGCATAACTACGAGCAGTACTTC